This T cell receptor beta chain stems from a study of cytomegalovirus exposure and HLA in healthy donors. Primers included in the PCR were 60 Vbeta and 13 Jbeta primers. Assay used: immunoSEQ multiplex PCR; TCRdb lists only in-frame clones, some missing. The sample has approximately 160,000 clones, roughly four fifths seen once. Germline lookup yields CDR1 SGHRS and CDR2 YFSETQ. The V end lost 0 bases, the J end lost 5 bases, and 4 bases lay between the germline ends. The CDR3 sequence is 12 residues long. Regarding this clone: Different DNA sequences within this sample yield the same CDR3.

Sequenced sample: PBMCs. The chain recombines TRBV5-1 with TRBJ2-3; D is unresolved. This clonotype originated in a woman between 45 and 60 years old in good health and CMV-seropositive. The CDR3 DNA sequence: TGCGCCAGCAGCTTGGCCGGAGATACGCAGTATTTT. Amino acid sequence: CASSLAGDTQYF.